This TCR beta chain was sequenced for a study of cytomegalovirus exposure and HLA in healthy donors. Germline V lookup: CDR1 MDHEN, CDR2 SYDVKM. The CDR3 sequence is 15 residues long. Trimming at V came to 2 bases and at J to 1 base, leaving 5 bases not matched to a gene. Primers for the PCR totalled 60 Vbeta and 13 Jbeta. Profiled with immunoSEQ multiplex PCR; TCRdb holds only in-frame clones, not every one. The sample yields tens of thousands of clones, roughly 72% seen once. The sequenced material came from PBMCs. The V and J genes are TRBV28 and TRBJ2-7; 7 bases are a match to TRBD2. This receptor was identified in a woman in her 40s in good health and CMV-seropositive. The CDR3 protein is CASSLRAGVSYEQYF. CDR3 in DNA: TGTGCCAGCAGTTTACGGGCGGGGGTATCCTACGAGCAGTACTTC.